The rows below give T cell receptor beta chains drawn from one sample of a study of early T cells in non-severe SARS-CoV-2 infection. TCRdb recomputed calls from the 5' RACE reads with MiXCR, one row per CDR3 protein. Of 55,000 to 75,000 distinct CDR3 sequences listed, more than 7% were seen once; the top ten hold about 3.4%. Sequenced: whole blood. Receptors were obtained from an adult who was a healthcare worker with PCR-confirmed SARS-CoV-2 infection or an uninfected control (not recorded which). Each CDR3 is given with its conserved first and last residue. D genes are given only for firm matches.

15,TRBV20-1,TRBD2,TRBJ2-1,CSATTSGRFNNEQFF
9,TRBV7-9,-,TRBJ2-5,CASGMTQYF
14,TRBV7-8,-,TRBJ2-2,CASSSQGNTGELFF
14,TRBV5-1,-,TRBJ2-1,CASSLIQMSNEQFF
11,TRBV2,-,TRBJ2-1,CASSETGEQFF
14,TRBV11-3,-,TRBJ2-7,CASSPGIMEHEQYF
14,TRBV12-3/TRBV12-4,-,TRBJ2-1,CASRVGQIYNEQFF
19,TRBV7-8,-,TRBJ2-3,CASSFEGRRSWAVGDTQYF
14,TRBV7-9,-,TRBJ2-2,CASSLALPTGELFF
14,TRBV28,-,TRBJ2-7,CASQAGASSYEQYF
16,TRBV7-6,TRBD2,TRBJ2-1,CASSPHPGLANNEQFF
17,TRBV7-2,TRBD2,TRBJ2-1,CASSFVASGGTGNEQFF
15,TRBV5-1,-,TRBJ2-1,CASSLASTTSNEQFF
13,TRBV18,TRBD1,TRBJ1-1,CASSPRGYTEAFF
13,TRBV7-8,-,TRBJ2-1,CASSLVGTKEQFF
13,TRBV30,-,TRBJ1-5,CAWSVTGKQPQHF
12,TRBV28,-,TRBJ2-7,CASTTRVHEQYF
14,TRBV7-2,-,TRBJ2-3,CASSSSVSTDTQYF
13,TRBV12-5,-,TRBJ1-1,CASGFSGGTEAFF
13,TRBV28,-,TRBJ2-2,CASSNQYGGELFF
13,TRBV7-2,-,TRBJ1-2,CASSLTGQAGYTF
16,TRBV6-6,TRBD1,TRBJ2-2,CASRLQGAFLGGELFF
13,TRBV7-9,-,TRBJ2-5,CASSPGPLETQYF
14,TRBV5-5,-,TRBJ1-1,CASSPDPLNTEAFF
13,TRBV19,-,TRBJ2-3,CASTAGRTDTQYF
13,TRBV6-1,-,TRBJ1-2,CASSADGDYGYTF